This TCR beta chain was sequenced during a study of cytomegalovirus exposure and HLA in healthy donors. Study results and caveats: Presence/absence analysis assumed near-uniform sequencing depth across donors. In a later analysis, common viral pathogens appeared linked to several of the most significant clusters. Relative to equally common others, HLA-associated TCR beta chains showed greater clonal expansion in a later analysis.

Use of 60 Vbeta and 13 Jbeta primers characterized the PCR. The method was immunoSEQ multiplex PCR; TCRdb's version includes in-frame clones alone and lacks a portion of them. In the table there are 90,000 to 120,000 clones, more than 70% of which are singletons. A note on this clone: Antigen unknown.

Germline V gene data show CDR1 as KGHSH and CDR2 as LQKENI. The CDR3 contains 15 residues. The V and J ends lost 4 bases and 3 bases, in that order; junction bases with no gene match: 5. The chain recombines TRBV18 with TRBJ2-1; the match to TRBD1 covers 8 bases. This clonotype was obtained from a man aged 18 to 35 in good health and CMV-seronegative. Material for sequencing was PBMCs. The CDR3 region has the DNA TGTGCCAGCTCACAGACAGGGGATCACTACAATGAGCAGTTCTTC. Its protein is CASSQTGDHYNEQFF.